The clone carrying this TCR beta chain was detected a few times. The antigen remains undetermined. This sample is part of a study of CD8+CD57+ T cells in acquired aplastic anemia. Study summary: Mean DNA quantity obtained from sorted CD4+ and CD8+ cells was approximately 3 ug.

V lost 4 bases to trimming and J lost 4 bases; unmatched junction nucleotides: 11. This CDR3 contains 16 residues. CDR1 and CDR2 (germline): SGHTA, FQGNSA. All sequencing subjects had displayed CD8+CD57+ cell expansion on flow cytometry. Study-level points and caveats: Patients did not significantly differ from controls in CD8+ Simpson's diversity.

The template used for profiling TCR beta VDJ and CDR3 was genomic DNA. TCRdb re-analysed the reads in MiXCR, keeping a single row per CDR3 protein. The sample comprises under 250,000 distinct CDR3 sequences, 65% of which are singletons, and roughly 61% rests with the top ten. V and J are TRBV7-2 and TRBJ2-3; 7 bases fit TRBD1. The receptor comes from a human donor with aplastic anemia. Input material: sorted CD4+, CD8+, or CD8+CD57+ T cells (not recorded which) from PBMCs. CDR3 DNA sequence: TGTGCCAGCAGCTCTCGGACAGGCCTCGCAGCAGATACGCAGTATTTT. Translation: CASSSRTGLAADTQYF.